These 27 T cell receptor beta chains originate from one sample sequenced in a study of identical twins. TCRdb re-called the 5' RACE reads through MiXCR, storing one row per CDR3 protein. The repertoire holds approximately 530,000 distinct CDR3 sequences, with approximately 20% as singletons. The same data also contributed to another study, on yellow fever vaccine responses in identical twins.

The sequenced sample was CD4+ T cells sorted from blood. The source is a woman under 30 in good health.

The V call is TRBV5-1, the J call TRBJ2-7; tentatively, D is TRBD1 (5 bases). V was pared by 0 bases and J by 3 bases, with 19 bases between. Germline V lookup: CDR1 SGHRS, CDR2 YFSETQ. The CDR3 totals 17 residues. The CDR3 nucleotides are TGCGCCAGCAGCTTGGAAGGTGGTCGGGCAGGGAACTACGAGCAGTACTTC. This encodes CASSLEGGRAGNYEQYF.

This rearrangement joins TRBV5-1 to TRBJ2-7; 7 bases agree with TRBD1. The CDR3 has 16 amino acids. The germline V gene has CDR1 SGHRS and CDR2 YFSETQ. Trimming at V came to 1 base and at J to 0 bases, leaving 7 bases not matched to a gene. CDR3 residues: CASSLSWGQSSYEQYF. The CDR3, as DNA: TGCGCCAGCAGCTTGAGTTGGGGACAGAGCTCCTACGAGCAGTACTTC.

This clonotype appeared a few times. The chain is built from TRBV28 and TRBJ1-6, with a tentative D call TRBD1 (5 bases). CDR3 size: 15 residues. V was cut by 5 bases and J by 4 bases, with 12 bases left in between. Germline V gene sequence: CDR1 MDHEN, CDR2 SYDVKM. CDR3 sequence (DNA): TGTGCCAGCAGTGGACCGACAGTTTATAATTCACCCCTCCACTTT. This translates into CASSGPTVYNSPLHF.

The CDR3 DNA reads TGTGCCAGCGGGCGAGGGCCGGGAGAGACCCAGTACTTC. This translates into CASGRGPGETQYF. This rearrangement joins TRBV28 to TRBJ2-5; D is perhaps TRBD2 (5 bases). The germline V gene encodes CDR1 MDHEN and CDR2 SYDVKM. Deletions cut 8 bases from V and 4 bases from J, with 14 bases between. This CDR3 region has 13 residues.

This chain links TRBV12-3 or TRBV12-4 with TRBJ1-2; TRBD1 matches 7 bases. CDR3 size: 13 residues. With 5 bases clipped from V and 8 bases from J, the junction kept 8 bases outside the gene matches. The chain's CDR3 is CASSTKGAEGYTF. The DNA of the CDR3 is TGTGCCAGCAGTACTAAGGGGGCGGAGGGCTACACCTTC.

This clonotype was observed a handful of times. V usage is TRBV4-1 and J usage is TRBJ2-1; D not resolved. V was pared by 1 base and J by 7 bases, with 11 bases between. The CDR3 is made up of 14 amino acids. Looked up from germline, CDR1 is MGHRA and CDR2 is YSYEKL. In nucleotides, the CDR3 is TGCGCCAGCAGCCAAGGGACCCTAGGGAATGAGCAGTTCTTC. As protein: CASSQGTLGNEQFF.

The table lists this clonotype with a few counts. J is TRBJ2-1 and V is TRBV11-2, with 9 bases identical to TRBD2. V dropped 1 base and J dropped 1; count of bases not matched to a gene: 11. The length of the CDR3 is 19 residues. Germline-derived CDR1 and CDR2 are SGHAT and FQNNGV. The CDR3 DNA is TGTGCCAGCAGCTTAGGCGGGGGTAGCGGGAGTTCGTCCTACAATGAGCAGTTCTTC. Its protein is CASSLGGGSGSSSYNEQFF.

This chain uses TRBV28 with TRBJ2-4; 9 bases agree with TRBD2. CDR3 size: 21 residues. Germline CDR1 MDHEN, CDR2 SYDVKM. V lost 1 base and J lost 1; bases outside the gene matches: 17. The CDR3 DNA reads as TGTGCCAGCAGTTTATATGCGGGAGGGTCGGATTGGGGGTTGGCCAAAAACATTCAGTACTTC. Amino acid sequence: CASSLYAGGSDWGLAKNIQYF. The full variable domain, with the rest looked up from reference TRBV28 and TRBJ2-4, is DVKVTQSSRYLVKRTGEKVFLECVQDMDHENMFWYRQDPGLGLRLIYFSYDVKMKEKGDIPEGYSVSREKKERFSLILESASTNQTSMYLCASSLYAGGSDWGLAKNIQYFGAGTRLSVL.

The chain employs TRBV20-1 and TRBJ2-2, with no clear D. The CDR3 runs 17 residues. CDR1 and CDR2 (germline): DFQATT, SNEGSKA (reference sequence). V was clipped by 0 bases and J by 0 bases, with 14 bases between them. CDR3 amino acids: CSARDARNPANTGELFF. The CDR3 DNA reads TGCAGTGCTAGAGATGCCCGAAACCCCGCGAACACCGGGGAGCTGTTTTTT.

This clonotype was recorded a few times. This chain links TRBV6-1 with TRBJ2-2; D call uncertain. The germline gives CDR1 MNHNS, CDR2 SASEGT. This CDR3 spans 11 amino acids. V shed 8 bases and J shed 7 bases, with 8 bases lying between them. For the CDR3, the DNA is TGTGCCAGCGGCTTGGGCGGGGAGCTGTTTTTT. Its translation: CASGLGGELFF.

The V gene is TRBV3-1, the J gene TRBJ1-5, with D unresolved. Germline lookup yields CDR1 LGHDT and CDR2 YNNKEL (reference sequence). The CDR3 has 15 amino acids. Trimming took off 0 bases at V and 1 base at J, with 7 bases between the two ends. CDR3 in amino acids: CASSQDTTSNQPQHF. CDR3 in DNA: TGTGCCAGCAGCCAAGATACCACGAGCAATCAGCCCCAGCATTTT.

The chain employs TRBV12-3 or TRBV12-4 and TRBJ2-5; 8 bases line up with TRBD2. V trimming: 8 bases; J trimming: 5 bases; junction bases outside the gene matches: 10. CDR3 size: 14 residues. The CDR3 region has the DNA TGTGCCAGCTGGGCAGCGGGAGTCGGTGAGACCCAGTACTTC. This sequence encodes CASWAAGVGETQYF.

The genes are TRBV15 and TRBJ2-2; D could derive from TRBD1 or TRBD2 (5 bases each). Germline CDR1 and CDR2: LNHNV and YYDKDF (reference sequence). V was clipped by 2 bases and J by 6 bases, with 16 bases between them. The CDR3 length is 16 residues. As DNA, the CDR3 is TGTGCCACCAGCAGACGAGACCGGGGCCGGCCCGGGGAGCTGTTTTTT. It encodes CATSRRDRGRPGELFF.

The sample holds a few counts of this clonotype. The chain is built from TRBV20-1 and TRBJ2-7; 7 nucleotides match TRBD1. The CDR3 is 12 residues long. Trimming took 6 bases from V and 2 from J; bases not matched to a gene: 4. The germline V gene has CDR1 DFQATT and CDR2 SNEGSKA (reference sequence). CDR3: CSASQGPYEQYV. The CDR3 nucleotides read TGCAGTGCCTCACAGGGGCCCTACGAGCAGTACGTC.

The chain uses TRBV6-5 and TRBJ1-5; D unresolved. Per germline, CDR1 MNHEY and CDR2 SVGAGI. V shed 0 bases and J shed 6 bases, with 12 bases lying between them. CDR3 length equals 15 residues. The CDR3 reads CASSYSIRTGQPQHF. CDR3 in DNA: TGTGCCAGCAGTTACTCGATCAGGACGGGTCAGCCCCAGCATTTT.

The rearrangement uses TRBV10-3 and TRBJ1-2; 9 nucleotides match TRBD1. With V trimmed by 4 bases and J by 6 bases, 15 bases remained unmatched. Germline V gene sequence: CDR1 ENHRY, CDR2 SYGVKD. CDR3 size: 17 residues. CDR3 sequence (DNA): TGTGCCATCAGTGGTACCGGGACAGGGATTGGCGGTGATGGCTACACCTTC. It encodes CAISGTGTGIGGDGYTF.

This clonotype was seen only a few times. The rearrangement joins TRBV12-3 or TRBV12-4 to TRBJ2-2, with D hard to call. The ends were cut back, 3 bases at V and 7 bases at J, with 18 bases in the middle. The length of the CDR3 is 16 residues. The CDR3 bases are TGTGCCAGCAGTTTTGGATTGGGATCCCACGGCGGGGAGCTGTTTTTT. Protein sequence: CASSFGLGSHGGELFF.

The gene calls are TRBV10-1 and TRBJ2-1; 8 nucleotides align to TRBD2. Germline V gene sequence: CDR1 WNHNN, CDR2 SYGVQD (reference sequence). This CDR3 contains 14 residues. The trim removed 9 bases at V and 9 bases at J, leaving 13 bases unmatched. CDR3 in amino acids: CASTSSGNGGEQFF. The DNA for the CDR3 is TGCGCCAGTACGAGTAGCGGGAACGGGGGTGAGCAGTTCTTC.

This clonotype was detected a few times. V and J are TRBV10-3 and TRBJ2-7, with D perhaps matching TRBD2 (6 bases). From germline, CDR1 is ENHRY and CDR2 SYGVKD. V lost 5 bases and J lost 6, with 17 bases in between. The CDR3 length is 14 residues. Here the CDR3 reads CAISPSAGGGEQYV. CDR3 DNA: TGTGCCATCAGTCCCTCAGCGGGTGGAGGCGAGCAGTACGTC.

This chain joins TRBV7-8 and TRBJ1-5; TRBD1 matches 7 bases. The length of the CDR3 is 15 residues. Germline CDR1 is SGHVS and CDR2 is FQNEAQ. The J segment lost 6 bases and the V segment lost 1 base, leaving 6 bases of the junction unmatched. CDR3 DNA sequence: TGTGCCAGCAGCTTAGAGGGGGCGCTCACTCAGCCCCAGCATTTT. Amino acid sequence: CASSLEGALTQPQHF.

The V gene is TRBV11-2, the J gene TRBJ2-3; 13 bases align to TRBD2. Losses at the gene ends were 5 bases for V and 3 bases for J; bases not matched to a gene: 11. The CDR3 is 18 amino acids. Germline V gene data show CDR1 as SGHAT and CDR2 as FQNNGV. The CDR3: CASSRAAVTSGGTDTQYF. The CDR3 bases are TGTGCCAGCAGCCGGGCAGCTGTGACTAGCGGGGGGACAGATACGCAGTATTTT.

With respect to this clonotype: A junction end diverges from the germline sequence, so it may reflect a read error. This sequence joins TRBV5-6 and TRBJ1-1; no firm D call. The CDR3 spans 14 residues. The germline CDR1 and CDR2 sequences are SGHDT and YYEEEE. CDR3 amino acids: CASSAGLLHTEALF. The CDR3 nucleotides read TGTGCCAGCAGCGCCGGGCTCCTCCACACTGAAGCTCTCTTT.

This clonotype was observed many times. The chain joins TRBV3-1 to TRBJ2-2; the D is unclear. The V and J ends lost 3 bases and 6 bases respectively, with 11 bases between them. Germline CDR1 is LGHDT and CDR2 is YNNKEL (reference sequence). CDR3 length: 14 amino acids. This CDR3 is CASSQTVGPGELFF. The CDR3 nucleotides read TGTGCCAGCAGCCAGACCGTTGGGCCCGGGGAGCTGTTTTTT. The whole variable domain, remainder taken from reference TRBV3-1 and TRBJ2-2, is DTAVSQTPKYLVTQMGNDKSIKCEQNLGHDTMYWYKQDSKKFLKIMFSYNNKELIINETVPNRFSPKSPDKAHLNLHINSLELGDSAVYFCASSQTVGPGELFFGEGSRLTVL.

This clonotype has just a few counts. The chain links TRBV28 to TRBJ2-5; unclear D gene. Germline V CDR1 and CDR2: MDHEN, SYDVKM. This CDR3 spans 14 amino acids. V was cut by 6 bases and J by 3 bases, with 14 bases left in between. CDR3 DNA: TGTGCCAGCAGCCAACAACCTATCGAAGAGACCCAGTACTTC. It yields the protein CASSQQPIEETQYF.

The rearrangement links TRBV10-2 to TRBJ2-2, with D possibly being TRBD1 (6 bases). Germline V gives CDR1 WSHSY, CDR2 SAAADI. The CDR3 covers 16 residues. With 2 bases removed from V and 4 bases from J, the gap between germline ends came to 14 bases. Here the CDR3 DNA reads TGCGCCAGCAGTGAGCGTCCAGGGGTCACCACCGGGGAGCTGTTTTTT. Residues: CASSERPGVTTGELFF.

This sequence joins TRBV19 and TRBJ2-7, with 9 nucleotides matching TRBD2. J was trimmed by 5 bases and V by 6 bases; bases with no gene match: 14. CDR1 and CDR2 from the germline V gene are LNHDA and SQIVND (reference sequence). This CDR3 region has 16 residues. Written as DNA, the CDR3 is TGTGCCAGTAGAAGAACCGGGGGCGGGAGGGGCCACGAGCAGTACTTC. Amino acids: CASRRTGGGRGHEQYF.

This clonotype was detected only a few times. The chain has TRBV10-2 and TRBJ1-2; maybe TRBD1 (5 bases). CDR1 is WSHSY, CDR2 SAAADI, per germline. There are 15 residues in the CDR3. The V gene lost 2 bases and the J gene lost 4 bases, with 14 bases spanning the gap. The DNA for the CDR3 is TGCGCCAGCAGTGAGCAGGGAGGAGGTCGCTATGGCTACACCTTC. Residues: CASSEQGGGRYGYTF.